This T cell receptor beta chain came from a study of cytomegalovirus exposure and HLA in healthy donors. Study overall: Approximately 85 million unique TCRs from HLA-typed donors were held in an early data release. General study results and limits: There were under 200 TCR beta chains listed as cytomegalovirus-associated. What a later analysis reportedly showed was that an Asian-associated ancestry cluster had fewer N-insertions than the approximately 670-donor mean. Differences between HLA loci emerged in a later analysis of TCR association rates, with DRB1 most and HLA-C fewest.

60 Vbeta and 13 Jbeta primers were used in PCR. Libraries were prepared by immunoSEQ multiplex PCR; TCRdb keeps only in-frame clonotypes and omits some of them. The sample yields some 140,000 clones, roughly 80% seen once. Per the germline V gene, CDR1 is WNHNN and CDR2 is SYGVQD (reference sequence). The CDR3 runs 14 residues. V was pared by 6 bases and J by 5 bases, with 15 bases between. As concerns this clone: Its antigen remains unknown.

The TCR comes from a woman in her thirties or forties in good health and CMV-seronegative. The chain couples TRBV10-1 to TRBJ2-3; possibly TRBD2 for D (6 bases). Source material: PBMCs. CDR3 sequence: CASRGGRGEDTQYF. CDR3 DNA: TGCGCCAGCAGAGGAGGGCGCGGAGAAGATACGCAGTATTTT.